This T cell receptor beta chain was sequenced for a study of blood T cell repertoires in COVID-19. The CDR3 is 15 residues long. After removal of 0 bases from V and 2 bases from J, the junction contained 4 bases not matched to a gene. The germline V gene encodes CDR1 SGDLS and CDR2 YYNGEE. Sequenced by immunoSEQ multiplex PCR; TCRdb stores in-frame clones only, minus some. Here the sample spans roughly 40,000 clones, around 84% being singletons. The chain couples TRBV9 to TRBJ1-2; 7 positions agree with TRBD1. This sequence was found in a man aged 70-80 years with acute or convalescent COVID-19. Sequenced input: peripheral blood. CDR3: CASSVAHRGNYGYTF. The CDR3 nucleotides read TGTGCCAGCAGCGTAGCCCACAGGGGAAACTATGGCTACACCTTC. The full variable domain, rest sourced from reference TRBV9 and TRBJ1-2, is DSGVTQTPKHLITATGQRVTLRCSPRSGDLSVYWYQQSLDQGLQFLIQYYNGEERAKGNILERFSAQQFPDLHSELNLSSLELGDSALYFCASSVAHRGNYGYTFGSGTRLTVV.